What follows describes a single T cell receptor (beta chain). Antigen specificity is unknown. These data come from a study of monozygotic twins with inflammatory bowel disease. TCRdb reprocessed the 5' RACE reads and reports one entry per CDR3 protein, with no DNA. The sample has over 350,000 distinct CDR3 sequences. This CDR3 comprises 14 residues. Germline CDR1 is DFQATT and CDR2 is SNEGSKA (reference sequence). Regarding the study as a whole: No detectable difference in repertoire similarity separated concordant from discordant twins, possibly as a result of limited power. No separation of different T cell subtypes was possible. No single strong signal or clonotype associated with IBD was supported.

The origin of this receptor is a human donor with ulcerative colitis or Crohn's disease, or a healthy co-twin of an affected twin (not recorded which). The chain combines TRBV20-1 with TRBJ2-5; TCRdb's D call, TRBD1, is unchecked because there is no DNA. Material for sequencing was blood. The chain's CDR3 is CSVVRGTGEETQYF.